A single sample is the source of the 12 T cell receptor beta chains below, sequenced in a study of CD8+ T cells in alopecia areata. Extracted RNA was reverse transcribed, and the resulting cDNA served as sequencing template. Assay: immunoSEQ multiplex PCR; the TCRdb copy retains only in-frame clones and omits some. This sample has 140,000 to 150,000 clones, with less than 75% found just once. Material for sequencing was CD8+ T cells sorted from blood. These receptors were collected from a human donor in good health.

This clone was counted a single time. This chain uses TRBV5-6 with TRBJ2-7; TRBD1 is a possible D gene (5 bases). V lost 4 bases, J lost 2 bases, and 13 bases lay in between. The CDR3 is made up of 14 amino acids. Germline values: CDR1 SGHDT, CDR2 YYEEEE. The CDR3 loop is CASSLGASPYEQYF. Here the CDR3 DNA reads TGTGCCAGCAGCCTAGGGGCCAGTCCCTACGAGCAGTACTTC.

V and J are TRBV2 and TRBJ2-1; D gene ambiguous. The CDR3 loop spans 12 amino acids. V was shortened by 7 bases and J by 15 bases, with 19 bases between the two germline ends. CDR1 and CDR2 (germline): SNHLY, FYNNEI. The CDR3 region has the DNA TGTGCCAGCATTTTGTTGCCTTCCCGTCCGTTCTTC. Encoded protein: CASILLPSRPFF.

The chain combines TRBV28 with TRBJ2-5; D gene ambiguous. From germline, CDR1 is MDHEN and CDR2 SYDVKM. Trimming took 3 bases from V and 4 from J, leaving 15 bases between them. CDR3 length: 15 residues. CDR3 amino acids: CASSFPLDLTETQYF. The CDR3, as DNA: TGTGCCAGCAGTTTTCCATTAGACCTCACAGAGACCCAGTACTTC.

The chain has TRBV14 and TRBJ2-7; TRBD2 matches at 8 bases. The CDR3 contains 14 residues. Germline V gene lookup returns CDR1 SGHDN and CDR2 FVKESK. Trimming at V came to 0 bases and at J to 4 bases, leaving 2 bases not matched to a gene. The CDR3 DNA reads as TGTGCCAGCAGCCAAGAAGGGACTAGGTACGAGCAGTACTTC. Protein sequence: CASSQEGTRYEQYF.

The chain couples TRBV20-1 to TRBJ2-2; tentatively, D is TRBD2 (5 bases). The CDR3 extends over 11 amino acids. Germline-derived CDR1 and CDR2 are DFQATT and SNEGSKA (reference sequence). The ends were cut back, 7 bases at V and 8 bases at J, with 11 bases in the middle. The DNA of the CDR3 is TGCAGTGTTAAAGCGGAGGGGGAGCTGTTTTTT. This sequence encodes CSVKAEGELFF.

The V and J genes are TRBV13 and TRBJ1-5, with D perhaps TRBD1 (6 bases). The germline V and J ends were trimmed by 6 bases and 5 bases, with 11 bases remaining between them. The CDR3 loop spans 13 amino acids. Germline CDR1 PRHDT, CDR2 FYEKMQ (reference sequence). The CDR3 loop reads CASSQGIYQPQHF. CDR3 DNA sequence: TGTGCCAGCAGTCAGGGGATCTATCAGCCCCAGCATTTT.

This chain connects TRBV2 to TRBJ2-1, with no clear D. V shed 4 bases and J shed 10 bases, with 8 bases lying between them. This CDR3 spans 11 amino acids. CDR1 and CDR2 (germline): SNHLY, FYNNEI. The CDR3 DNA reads TGTGCCAGCAGTGTTGGCTTGGAGCAGTTCTTC. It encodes CASSVGLEQFF.

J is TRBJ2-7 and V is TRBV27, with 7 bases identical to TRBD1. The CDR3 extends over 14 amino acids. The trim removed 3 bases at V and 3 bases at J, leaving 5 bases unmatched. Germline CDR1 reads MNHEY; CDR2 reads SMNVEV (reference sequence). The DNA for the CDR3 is TGTGCCAGCAGTTTCAGGACAGGCTTCTACGAGCAGTACTTC. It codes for CASSFRTGFYEQYF.

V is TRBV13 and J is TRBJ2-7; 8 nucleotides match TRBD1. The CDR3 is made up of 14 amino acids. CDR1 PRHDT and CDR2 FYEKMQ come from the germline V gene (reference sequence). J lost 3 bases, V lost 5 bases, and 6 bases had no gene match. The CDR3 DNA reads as TGTGCCAGCAGCCCTCGACAGGGGATCTACGAGCAGTACTTC. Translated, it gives CASSPRQGIYEQYF.

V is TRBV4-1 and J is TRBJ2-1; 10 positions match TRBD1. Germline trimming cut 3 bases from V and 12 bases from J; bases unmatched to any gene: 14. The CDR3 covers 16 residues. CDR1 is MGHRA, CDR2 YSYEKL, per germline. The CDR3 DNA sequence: TGCGCCAGCAGCCACCCCGGGACAGGGGACAATGAGTGGCAGTTCTTC. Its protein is CASSHPGTGDNEWQFF.

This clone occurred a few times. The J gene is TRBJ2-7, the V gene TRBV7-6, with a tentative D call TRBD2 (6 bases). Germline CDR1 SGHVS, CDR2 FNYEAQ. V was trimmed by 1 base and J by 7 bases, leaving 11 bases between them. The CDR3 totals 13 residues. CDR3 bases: TGTGCCAGCAGCTTAGAGGGTGGGAGGGAGCAGTACTTC. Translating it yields CASSLEGGREQYF.

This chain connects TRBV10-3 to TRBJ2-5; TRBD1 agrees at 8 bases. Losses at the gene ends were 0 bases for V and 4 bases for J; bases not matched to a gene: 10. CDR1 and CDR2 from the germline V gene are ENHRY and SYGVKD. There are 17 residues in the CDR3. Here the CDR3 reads CAISESRTGSIRETQYF. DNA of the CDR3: TGTGCCATCAGTGAGTCGAGGACAGGGTCGATTCGAGAGACCCAGTACTTC.